This T cell receptor (beta chain) was obtained from a study of response to subunit inactivated influenza vaccine. In this sample, this clonotype turned up a few times. Its antigen is as yet unknown. Germline V lookup: CDR1 SGDLS, CDR2 YYNGEE. Trimming stripped 0 bases from V and 8 bases from J, with 15 bases between. The CDR3 totals 14 residues. TCRdb fed the RT-PCR reads into MiXCR, producing one record per CDR3 protein. The sample gives hundreds of thousands of distinct CDR3 sequences, approximately 15% of which show up once; less than 9% is in the top ten. Notes on the study in general: Few additional T cells are recruited per seasonal influenza vaccination, authors suggested.

This TCR came from a man aged 45 to 65 who received an inactivated influenza vaccine. The material was PBMCs from blood, obtained approximately 15 days before vaccination. The V gene is TRBV9, the J gene TRBJ2-7; D is unresolved. The DNA for the CDR3 is TGTGCCAGCAGCGTAGCTAAGGCGGTGAAGCAGCAGTACTTC. Translated: CASSVAKAVKQQYF.